This record covers a single TCR beta chain. The data are from a study of shared clonotypes between healthy human individuals. Samples underwent the assay at deep level. Several immunoSEQ plates received, in even portions, the genomic DNA of each subset. The data were produced by immunoSEQ multiplex PCR, yet TCRdb's version contains in-frame clones alone and is incomplete. This table holds millions of clones, roughly nine tenths found once. From germline, CDR1 is SGHRS and CDR2 YFSETQ. The CDR3 sequence is 15 residues long. Unmatched junction bases numbered 8, after V lost 4 bases and J lost 4 bases. The clonotype comes from a man aged 18 to 35 in good health. This rearrangement joins TRBV5-1 to TRBJ2-3; 8 nucleotides line up with TRBD1. Sequencing input: naive CD4+ T cells sorted from blood. The subset: CD45RA+ positively selected. CDR3 protein: CASSAGQGSPDTQYF. DNA for the CDR3: TGCGCCAGCAGCGCCGGACAGGGTAGCCCAGATACGCAGTATTTT.